This TCR beta chain was identified in a study of control samples from healthy donors and cancer patients. The germline CDR1 and CDR2 sequences are KGHSH and LQKENI. The CDR3 length is 16 residues. Between the trimmed V and J ends, which lost 3 bases and 1 base, there was a span of 13 bases. Profiling relied on immunoSEQ multiplex PCR, and the TCRdb table lists in-frame clones only, not all of them. In the table there are approximately 80,000 clones, 91% of which are singletons. The sequence derives from a man aged 25 to 40 in good health. Specimen: blood. The V and J genes are TRBV18 and TRBJ1-5; possibly TRBD1 for D (5 bases). CDR3 sequence (DNA): TGTGCCAGCTCACCGGGGGGAATCGCGAGCAATCAGCCCCAGCATTTT. Residues: CASSPGGIASNQPQHF. Full variable domain (outside the CDR3, taken from reference TRBV18 and TRBJ1-5): NAGVMQNPRHLVRRRGQEARLRCSPMKGHSHVYWYRQLPEEGLKFMVYLQKENIIDESGMPKERFSAEFPKEGPSILRIQQVVRGDSAAYFCASSPGGIASNQPQHFGDGTRLSIL.